Shown below are 26 T cell receptor beta chains from a single sample sequenced in a study of shared clonotypes between healthy human individuals. Sequencing was performed with immunoSEQ multiplex PCR; in TCRdb, only in-frame clones are kept and a portion is missing. The sample carries roughly 660,000 clones, 90% recorded once. The sequenced material came from memory CD8+ T cells from PBMCs. Noted subset: CD45RO+ cells pooled with CCR7-negative TemRA cells. The receptor set was obtained from a man between 18 and 35 years old in good health. Some clones in this sample may be carry-over from other donors' samples.

The V call is TRBV19, the J call TRBJ2-7, with D tentatively TRBD1 or TRBD2 (5 bases each). The CDR3 is 14 amino acids. V shed 4 bases and J shed 2 bases, with 12 bases lying between them. Germline CDR1 and CDR2: LNHDA and SQIVND (reference sequence). For the CDR3, the DNA is TGTGCCAGTAGTACCGGGACGGCCACCTACGAGCAGTACTTC. This gives the protein CASSTGTATYEQYF.

About this clone itself: The identical CDR3 is also encoded by other nucleotide sequences in the sample. J is TRBJ1-1 and V is TRBV6-5, with D perhaps TRBD1 (5 bases). This CDR3 has 14 amino acids. The germline V and J ends were trimmed by 0 bases and 3 bases, with 8 bases remaining between them. Germline values: CDR1 MNHEY, CDR2 SVGAGI. The CDR3 DNA follows: TGTGCCAGCAGTTACTCTCGAGGGGACACTGAAGCTTTCTTT. This codes for CASSYSRGDTEAFF.

This clone came up once. The chain joins TRBV7-9 to TRBJ1-1; 7 bases are shared with TRBD1. Germline V gene lookup returns CDR1 SEHNR and CDR2 FQNEAQ (reference sequence). Trimming took 4 bases from V and 7 from J; bases not matched to a gene: 9. The CDR3 is 14 amino acids. The CDR3 nucleotides read TGTGCCAGCAGCTCTAGGACAGGCGGGAGTGAAGCTTTCTTT. It is translated as CASSSRTGGSEAFF.

The chain uses TRBV15 and TRBJ2-5, with 7 bases aligning to TRBD2. Germline CDR1 reads LNHNV; CDR2 reads YYDKDF (reference sequence). The CDR3 contains 16 residues. Trimming cost V 3 bases and J 7 bases; bases outside gene matches: 14. The DNA of the CDR3 is TGTGCCACCAGCAGGGGGGAGGGCAGCCCCGAGGTGACCCAGTACTTC. Translation: CATSRGEGSPEVTQYF. Based on the CDR3 plus reference TRBV15 and TRBJ2-5, the full variable domain is DAMVIQNPRYQVTQFGKPVTLSCSQTLNHNVMYWYQQKSSQAPKLLFHYYDKDFNNEADTPDNFQSRRPNTSFCFLDIRSPGLGDTAMYLCATSRGEGSPEVTQYFGPGTRLLVL.

Details on this clone: The same CDR3 arises from other DNA sequences in this sample as well. The chain couples TRBV27 to TRBJ2-5; 9 nucleotides match TRBD2. With 2 bases clipped from V and 5 bases from J, the junction kept 3 bases outside the gene matches. CDR1 and CDR2 (germline): MNHEY, SMNVEV (reference sequence). The CDR3 runs 14 residues. The CDR3 DNA follows: TGTGCCAGCAGTTTACTCGCGGGAGGGGAGACCCAGTACTTC. The encoded protein is CASSLLAGGETQYF.

The chain uses TRBV5-6 and TRBJ2-7; D may be TRBD1 (5 bases). V lost 4 bases and J 4 bases, leaving 9 bases between the germline ends. This CDR3 region has 12 residues. CDR1 and CDR2 (germline): SGHDT, YYEEEE. CDR3 bases: TGTGCCAGCAGCCTTCCAGGGTACGAGCAGTACTTC. It is translated as CASSLPGYEQYF. The whole variable domain, remainder taken from reference TRBV5-6 and TRBJ2-7, is DAGVTQSPTHLIKTRGQQVTLRCSPKSGHDTVSWYQQALGQGPQFIFQYYEEEERQRGNFPDRFSGHQFPNYSSELNVNALLLGDSALYLCASSLPGYEQYFGPGTRLTVT.

The chain recombines TRBV15 with TRBJ2-1; possible D gene TRBD2, 6 bases. The CDR3 runs 17 residues. Germline V gene sequence: CDR1 LNHNV, CDR2 YYDKDF (reference sequence). Deletions cut 0 bases from V and 4 bases from J, with 16 bases between. In DNA form, the CDR3 reads TGTGCCACCAGCAGAGATTTGTTGGAGGGCCTGTACAATGAGCAGTTCTTC. Protein sequence: CATSRDLLEGLYNEQFF.

CDR3 region: CASSAQGGAGGYTF. CDR3 DNA: TGTGCCAGCAGCGCCCAGGGAGGGGCGGGAGGCTACACCTTC. The rearrangement uses TRBV9 and TRBJ1-2, with TRBD1 as a possible D gene (5 bases). From germline, CDR1 is SGDLS and CDR2 YYNGEE. This CDR3 region has 14 residues. V was trimmed by 3 bases and J by 8 bases, leaving 17 bases between them.

The chain recombines TRBV9 with TRBJ1-2; possibly TRBD1 for D (5 bases). CDR3 length: 15 residues. The V end lost 1 base, the J end lost 2 bases, and 12 bases lay between the germline ends. Germline values: CDR1 SGDLS, CDR2 YYNGEE. The CDR3 loop reads CASSVLPAGNYGYTF. In DNA, the CDR3 is TGTGCCAGCAGCGTACTCCCGGCAGGGAACTATGGCTACACCTTC.

This rearrangement joins TRBV2 to TRBJ1-2, with D tentatively TRBD1 (5 bases). Germline V CDR1 and CDR2: SNHLY, FYNNEI. CDR3 length equals 14 residues. The germline V and J ends were trimmed by 4 bases and 2 bases, with 11 bases remaining between them. The CDR3 bases are TGTGCCAGCAGTGGCCTGGCAGGGAACTATGGCTACACCTTC. Its protein is CASSGLAGNYGYTF.

The chain combines TRBV28 with TRBJ1-1; weak D call: TRBD1 (5 bases). The V end was cut by 4 bases, the J end by 0 bases, with 12 bases between. The CDR3 loop spans 15 amino acids. Looked up from germline, CDR1 is MDHEN and CDR2 is SYDVKM. This CDR3 reads CASSSMTEMNTEAFF. CDR3 sequence (DNA): TGTGCCAGCAGTTCCATGACAGAGATGAACACTGAAGCTTTCTTT.

This clone was seen only once. The rearrangement links TRBV2 to TRBJ2-1; unclear D gene. The length of the CDR3 is 13 residues. Germline loops: CDR1 SNHLY, CDR2 FYNNEI. V lost 6 bases to trimming and J lost 2 bases, with 8 bases between them. The CDR3 loop is CASRVVPYNEQFF. The CDR3 DNA follows: TGTGCCAGCAGGGTAGTCCCCTACAATGAGCAGTTCTTC.

For this clone: Other nucleotide sequences in the sample specify the same CDR3. The V and J genes are TRBV27 and TRBJ1-1; D gene uncertain. Germline V gene lookup returns CDR1 MNHEY and CDR2 SMNVEV (reference sequence). V lost 6 bases to trimming and J lost 4 bases, with 12 bases between them. There are 13 residues in the CDR3. The CDR3 here is CASSLGRSTEAFF. For the CDR3, the DNA is TGTGCCAGCAGCCTAGGGAGGTCCACTGAAGCTTTCTTT.

V and J are TRBV28 and TRBJ1-5; perhaps TRBD1 as D (6 bases). The CDR3 totals 15 residues. Trimming pared 2 bases from V and 7 bases from J, leaving 15 bases between. Germline loops: CDR1 MDHEN, CDR2 SYDVKM. This CDR3 reads CASSLRQGRRQPQHF. CDR3 sequence (DNA): TGTGCCAGCAGTTTAAGGCAGGGGCGAAGGCAGCCCCAGCATTTT.

V usage is TRBV6-5 and J usage is TRBJ1-5; tentatively, D is TRBD1 (5 bases). V shed 2 bases and J shed 7 bases, with 9 bases lying between them. The CDR3 consists of 13 residues. CDR1 MNHEY and CDR2 SVGAGI come from the germline V gene. The CDR3 sequence is CASSYRGEQPQHF. The CDR3 DNA follows: TGTGCCAGCAGTTACAGGGGTGAGCAGCCCCAGCATTTT.

The chain employs TRBV27 and TRBJ1-2; perhaps TRBD1 as D (5 bases). The CDR3 contains 11 residues. V was cut by 9 bases and J by 5 bases, with 10 bases left in between. The germline V gene encodes CDR1 MNHEY and CDR2 SMNVEV (reference sequence). CDR3 loop: CASRGAYGYTF. The DNA of the CDR3 is TGTGCCAGTCGCGGGGCGTATGGCTACACCTTC.

V usage is TRBV6-5 and J usage is TRBJ2-7, with D possibly being TRBD1 or TRBD2 (5 bases each). From germline, CDR1 is MNHEY and CDR2 SVGAGI. This CDR3 region has 10 residues. V gave up 8 bases and J gave up 8 bases, with 10 bases separating them. The CDR3 is CASGTEKQYF. CDR3 in DNA: TGTGCCAGCGGGACGGAAAAGCAGTACTTC.

This chain uses TRBV6-5 with TRBJ2-5; no clear D. The CDR3 is made up of 15 amino acids. Germline values: CDR1 MNHEY, CDR2 SVGAGI. Trimming cost V 8 bases and J 3 bases, with 19 bases left between them. The CDR3 protein is CASGRIGRVKETQYF. The CDR3 nucleotides are TGTGCCAGCGGAAGGATAGGGCGAGTAAAAGAGACCCAGTACTTC.

This chain joins TRBV7-2 and TRBJ1-1; possibly TRBD1 for D (6 bases). From germline, CDR1 is SGHTA and CDR2 FQGNSA. The CDR3 sequence is 15 residues long. Between the trimmed V and J ends, which lost 4 bases and 4 bases, there was a span of 16 bases. This CDR3 is CASSSAQGFGTEAFF. CDR3 DNA sequence: TGTGCCAGCAGCTCAGCACAGGGTTTTGGCACTGAAGCTTTCTTT.

This clone was seen just once. CDR3 loop: CASSQVSGIRQPQHF. The CDR3 nucleotides are TGCGCCAGCAGCCAAGTCTCGGGTATTAGGCAGCCCCAGCATTTT. This chain joins TRBV4-1 and TRBJ1-5; D is undetermined. Germline assignment: CDR1 MGHRA and CDR2 YSYEKL. V was cut by 1 base and J by 7 bases, with 14 bases left in between. The CDR3 spans 15 residues.

The V call is TRBV10-2, the J call TRBJ2-3; D perhaps matches TRBD2 (6 bases). The CDR3 contains 14 residues. V was shortened by 3 bases and J by 3 bases, with 10 bases between the two germline ends. Germline CDR1 reads WSHSY; CDR2 reads SAAADI. The CDR3 region has the DNA TGCGCCAGCAGTGAAGGCGGGAAAACAGATACGCAGTATTTT. It codes for CASSEGGKTDTQYF.

The V call is TRBV28, the J call TRBJ1-2, with D hard to call. CDR1 and CDR2 (germline): MDHEN, SYDVKM. Trimming pared 2 bases from V and 3 bases from J, leaving 7 bases between. The CDR3 runs to 13 residues. CDR3 protein: CASSLGPHYGYTF. As DNA, the CDR3 is TGTGCCAGCAGTTTAGGGCCTCACTATGGCTACACCTTC.

In regard to this clone: The same CDR3 is also encoded by other DNA sequences in this sample. The gene calls are TRBV28 and TRBJ2-7; D not certain. The germline V and J ends were trimmed by 3 bases and 4 bases, with 4 bases remaining between them. The CDR3 consists of 11 residues. The germline gives CDR1 MDHEN, CDR2 SYDVKM. The CDR3 region is CASSFRYEQYF. The CDR3 bases are TGTGCCAGCAGTTTCAGGTACGAGCAGTACTTC.

The V gene is TRBV9, the J gene TRBJ2-3; D might be TRBD2 (6 bases). CDR3 size: 16 residues. CDR1 and CDR2 from the germline V gene are SGDLS and YYNGEE. Trimming shortened V by 3 bases and J by 5 bases, and 19 bases separated the two germline ends. CDR3 DNA: TGTGCCAGCAGCGCGGGAGCCCAGGGTCCGGGAGATACGCAGTATTTT. The encoded protein is CASSAGAQGPGDTQYF. The entire variable domain, with the rest obtained from reference TRBV9 and TRBJ2-3, is as follows: DSGVTQTPKHLITATGQRVTLRCSPRSGDLSVYWYQQSLDQGLQFLIQYYNGEERAKGNILERFSAQQFPDLHSELNLSSLELGDSALYFCASSAGAQGPGDTQYFGPGTRLTVL.

The chain combines TRBV4-1 with TRBJ2-3; D possibly corresponds to TRBD2 (5 bases). The V end lost 3 bases, the J end lost 0 bases, and 7 bases lay between the germline ends. The CDR3 extends over 14 amino acids. Germline values: CDR1 MGHRA, CDR2 YSYEKL. The CDR3 DNA reads as TGCGCCAGCAGCCAGGACTCCAGCACAGATACGCAGTATTTT. Amino acid sequence: CASSQDSSTDTQYF.

The J gene is TRBJ1-1, the V gene TRBV28; possible D gene TRBD1, 6 bases. This CDR3 region has 16 residues. Trimming pared 5 bases from V and 0 bases from J, leaving 16 bases between. Germline values: CDR1 MDHEN, CDR2 SYDVKM. CDR3 bases: TGTGCCAGCAGTAGTTTGCCGGGGGCAGTGAACACTGAAGCTTTCTTT. This translates into CASSSLPGAVNTEAFF. Combining the CDR3 with reference TRBV28 and TRBJ1-1 gives the whole variable domain DVKVTQSSRYLVKRTGEKVFLECVQDMDHENMFWYRQDPGLGLRLIYFSYDVKMKEKGDIPEGYSVSREKKERFSLILESASTNQTSMYLCASSSLPGAVNTEAFFGQGTRLTVV.